The T cell receptor (beta chain) under discussion was sequenced for a study of blood T cell repertoires in COVID-19. Study-level information: There were acute and convalescent COVID-19 samples, and they came from the United States, Italy and Spain.

The CDR3 sequence is 13 residues long. Per the germline V gene, CDR1 is LNHNV and CDR2 is YYDKDF (reference sequence). V gave up 1 base and J gave up 7 bases; unmatched junction bases: 2. Study processing details: Nucleated cell counts were estimated from reference gene primer amplification. Sequencing was performed with immunoSEQ multiplex PCR; in TCRdb, only in-frame clones are kept and a portion is missing. V, J and clone size are taken as reported in that table, and D and trimming were inferred from the DNA itself. The sample includes approximately 70,000 clones, less than 95% of them seen just once.

The TCR originated in a woman aged 55 to 70 with active COVID-19. This rearrangement joins TRBV15 to TRBJ1-2; 8 nucleotides match TRBD1. The sequenced material came from peripheral blood. CDR3 DNA sequence: TGTGCCACCAGCAGAGCGACAGGGGCTGGCTACACCTTC. As protein: CATSRATGAGYTF.